One and the same sample provided the 16 T cell receptor beta chains below, sequenced in a study of response to subunit inactivated influenza vaccine listed by TCRdb under 2018. Libraries came from RT-PCR. Sequencing took place on an Illumina HiSeq 2500. TCRdb reanalyzed the raw reads on its own, using fastp at Q25 for trimming and MiXCR for clone calling, and kept in-frame beta chains. Each CDR3 protein appears once, grouped with its most common genes and DNA. Recorded for this sample are hundreds of thousands of distinct CDR3 sequences; approximately 10% of them occurred a single time. Roughly 9.6% of the sample is in the top ten clones. These data also featured in a second study, about T cells expressing NK-cell markers. As that second paper reports: The TCR beta cDNA libraries were made using 5'RACE template switching, a step that added both a universal primer site and unique molecular identifiers.

The specimen comprised PBMCs from blood, sampled on the day of vaccination. The source is a man in his forties or fifties who received an inactivated influenza vaccine. Donor details come from another sample of the same person, matched by shared clones.

The rearrangement uses TRBV18 and TRBJ2-1; 11 bases are shared with TRBD1. The CDR3 is made up of 16 amino acids. The V gene's germline CDR1 is KGHSH and CDR2 LQKENI. V dropped 3 bases and J dropped 7; count of bases not matched to a gene: 8. The CDR3 DNA is TGTGCCAGCTCACCGACCGGGACAGGGGGTATAAATGAGCAGTTCTTC. This codes for CASSPTGTGGINEQFF. The complete variable domain, with remaining parts taken from reference TRBV18 and TRBJ2-1, reads NAGVMQNPRHLVRRRGQEARLRCSPMKGHSHVYWYRQLPEEGLKFMVYLQKENIIDESGMPKERFSAEFPKEGPSILRIQQVVRGDSAAYFCASSPTGTGGINEQFFGPGTRLTVL.

The rearrangement joins TRBV29-1 to TRBJ2-2; no definite D call. V was pared by 7 bases and J by 0 bases, with 12 bases between. The CDR3 is 14 residues long. Germline loops: CDR1 SQVTM, CDR2 ANQGSEA. Written as DNA, the CDR3 is TGCAGCGCTTTAGCAAACGCGAACACCGGGGAGCTGTTTTTT. Its protein product is CSALANANTGELFF.

This clonotype occurred a few times. V and J are TRBV28 and TRBJ1-4; D is unresolved. The CDR3 contains 15 residues. Trimming stripped 5 bases from V and 4 bases from J, with 14 bases between. Germline V CDR1 and CDR2: MDHEN, SYDVKM. CDR3 amino acids: CASSTRDRFNEKLFF. CDR3 DNA: TGTGCCAGCAGTACGAGAGACCGATTTAATGAAAAACTGTTTTTT.

The chain carries TRBV5-5 and TRBJ2-1; no clear D gene. The V gene's germline CDR1 is SGHKS and CDR2 YYEKEE (reference sequence). The CDR3 covers 14 residues. Trimming took 5 bases from V and 2 from J, leaving 11 bases between them. CDR3 region: CASRKTGTYNEQFF. DNA of the CDR3: TGTGCCAGCAGAAAGACCGGAACCTACAATGAGCAGTTCTTC.

This rearrangement joins TRBV6-1 to TRBJ2-1; D is possibly TRBD1 or TRBD2 (6 bases each). The CDR3 runs to 17 residues. Trimming shortened V by 5 bases and J by 0 bases, and 17 bases separated the two germline ends. Germline V gives CDR1 MNHNS, CDR2 SASEGT. The DNA of the CDR3 is TGTGCCAGCAGTACAACGGGGGCAGGTAGCTCCTACAATGAGCAGTTCTTC. Its translation: CASSTTGAGSSYNEQFF.

The table lists this clonotype with a few counts. The rearrangement joins TRBV5-1 to TRBJ1-2, with unresolved D. V was shortened by 2 bases and J by 1 base, with 6 bases between the two germline ends. In germline, CDR1 is SGHRS, CDR2 YFSETQ. The CDR3 covers 13 residues. The CDR3: CASSFSSNYGYTF. The CDR3 DNA reads as TGCGCCAGCAGCTTCTCGAGTAACTATGGCTACACCTTC.

This chain joins TRBV7-9 and TRBJ2-7; TRBD1 aligns across 9 bases. The CDR3 totals 15 residues. V gave up 3 bases and J gave up 2 bases; unmatched junction bases: 5. Germline assignment: CDR1 SEHNR and CDR2 FQNEAQ (reference sequence). CDR3 sequence: CASSFGTGSTYEQYF. The CDR3 DNA is TGTGCCAGCAGCTTCGGGACAGGGTCCACCTACGAGCAGTACTTC.

This clonotype has at least ten counts. This rearrangement joins TRBV7-2 to TRBJ2-7, with D unresolved. V was cut by 2 bases and J by 5 bases, with 10 bases left in between. The CDR3 contains 13 residues. Germline CDR1 is SGHTA and CDR2 is FQGNSA. In DNA form, the CDR3 reads TGTGCCAGCAGCTTATCGTATCTCGACGAGCAGTACTTC. Translation gives CASSLSYLDEQYF.

The chain links TRBV28 to TRBJ1-5; 7 positions match TRBD1. The V gene's germline CDR1 is MDHEN and CDR2 SYDVKM. V gave up 5 bases and J gave up 5 bases; unmatched junction bases: 6. CDR3 size: 14 residues. Here the CDR3 DNA reads TGTGCCAGCAGTCCCCGGACAGGAGATCAGCCCCAGCATTTT. Translating it yields CASSPRTGDQPQHF.

Only one count was recorded for this clonotype. The chain is built from TRBV10-3 and TRBJ2-1; tentatively, D is TRBD2 (6 bases). The germline V gene has CDR1 ENHRY and CDR2 SYGVKD. The CDR3 spans 15 residues. The V end lost 2 bases, the J end lost 0 bases, and 8 bases lay between the germline ends. The chain's CDR3 is CAISEDGGSYNEQFF. The DNA for the CDR3 is TGTGCCATCAGTGAGGACGGGGGCTCCTACAATGAGCAGTTCTTC.

The chain combines TRBV7-2 with TRBJ2-1; D may match TRBD1 or TRBD2 (5 bases each). Between the trimmed V and J ends, which lost 3 bases and 3 bases, there was a span of 12 bases. Germline CDR1 SGHTA, CDR2 FQGNSA. CDR3 length: 15 amino acids. For the CDR3, the DNA is TGTGCCAGCAGCTTTGGACGTGGGGGCTACAATGAGCAGTTCTTC. Its protein is CASSFGRGGYNEQFF.

This clonotype was counted many times. The V and J genes are TRBV4-3 and TRBJ1-5, with D perhaps TRBD1 (5 bases). From germline, CDR1 is LGHNA and CDR2 YSLEER. With 4 bases removed from V and 0 bases from J, the gap between germline ends came to 10 bases. There are 15 residues in the CDR3. CDR3 loop: CASSPGHNSNQPQHF. CDR3 DNA: TGCGCCAGCAGCCCCGGACATAATAGCAATCAGCCCCAGCATTTT.

This rearrangement joins TRBV27 to TRBJ2-1; D gene uncertain. This CDR3 contains 13 residues. The germline V gene encodes CDR1 MNHEY and CDR2 SMNVEV (reference sequence). V lost 7 bases to trimming and J lost 9 bases, with 16 bases between them. CDR3 nucleotides: TGTGCCAGCACAAATCCCCCCGGAGTTGAGCAGTTCTTC. Protein: CASTNPPGVEQFF.

This clonotype was seen only a few times. The rearrangement links TRBV10-3 to TRBJ2-7, with D perhaps matching TRBD1 (6 bases). The CDR3 extends over 17 amino acids. The V gene lost 0 bases and the J gene lost 1 base, with 16 bases spanning the gap. Germline CDR1 reads ENHRY; CDR2 reads SYGVKD. Written as DNA, the CDR3 is TGTGCCATCAGTGAGTCAACAGGGTCCATACGATCCTACGAGCAGTACTTC. It codes for CAISESTGSIRSYEQYF.

This clonotype has ten or more counts. The V call is TRBV28, the J call TRBJ2-7; TRBD2 is a possible D gene (6 bases). Germline CDR1 reads MDHEN; CDR2 reads SYDVKM. V lost 5 bases, J lost 5 bases, and 19 bases lay in between. This CDR3 contains 15 residues. CDR3 DNA: TGTGCCAGCAGTATCCCTCTGGTAGCGGCCAACGAGCAGTACTTC. Translating gives CASSIPLVAANEQYF. Based on the CDR3 plus reference TRBV28 and TRBJ2-7, the full variable domain is DVKVTQSSRYLVKRTGEKVFLECVQDMDHENMFWYRQDPGLGLRLIYFSYDVKMKEKGDIPEGYSVSREKKERFSLILESASTNQTSMYLCASSIPLVAANEQYFGPGTRLTVT.

This clonotype was counted at least ten times. The chain uses TRBV25-1 and TRBJ2-3; D gene unclear. Germline values: CDR1 MGHDK, CDR2 SYGVNS. Trimming shortened V by 7 bases and J by 3 bases, and 11 bases separated the two germline ends. The CDR3 loop spans 13 amino acids. The CDR3 spells CASMPSGTDTQYF. CDR3 bases: TGTGCCAGCATGCCAAGTGGGACAGATACGCAGTATTTT.